What follows are 3 T cell receptor beta chains derived from one specimen sequenced in a study of cytomegalovirus exposure and HLA in healthy donors (dated by TCRdb to between 2016 and 2019). Library preparation was by the immunoSEQ multiplex PCR assay. Not all clones reach the TCRdb copy of this immuneACCESS table, which keeps in-frame sequences only. Checked studies attribute under half of the gap to unresolved V genes and leave the rest unexplained. Recorded for this sample are 100,000 to 120,000 clones; 90% to 97% of them occurred a single time. The top ten clones comprise roughly 0.67% of the sample. Sample: PBMCs. Receptors were obtained from a woman aged 18-29 years in good health and CMV-seronegative.

The rearrangement links TRBV6-5 to TRBJ1-6, with a weak D call TRBD1 (5 bases). Germline CDR1 MNHEY, CDR2 SVGAGI. This CDR3 contains 15 residues. The germline V and J ends were trimmed by 6 bases and 7 bases, with 16 bases remaining between them. The CDR3 reads CASRNPGHTNSPLHF. The DNA for the CDR3 is TGTGCCAGCAGAAACCCCGGACACACAAATTCACCCCTCCACTTT.

V and J are TRBV30 and TRBJ2-7; the D gene is possibly TRBD2 (5 bases). CDR1 and CDR2 from the germline V gene are GTSNPN and SVGIG (reference sequence). Between the trimmed V and J ends, which lost 5 bases and 0 bases, there was a span of 8 bases. The CDR3 is 12 amino acids. The CDR3 DNA reads as TGTGCCTGGGAGGGCCTCTCCTACGAGCAGTACTTC. This codes for CAWEGLSYEQYF.

CDR3 sequence (DNA): TGTGCCACCAGCGGCCCGACAGGGAACACTGAAGCTTTCTTT. It encodes CATSGPTGNTEAFF. This chain links TRBV15 with TRBJ1-1, with D perhaps TRBD1 (6 bases). V lost 5 bases and J 1 base, leaving 11 bases between the germline ends. Germline values: CDR1 LNHNV, CDR2 YYDKDF (reference sequence). This CDR3 has 14 residues.